Described below is a single T cell receptor beta chain sequence and its context. As yet, its antigen is unknown. The data were obtained in a study of cytomegalovirus exposure and HLA in healthy donors. Study details: Samples from HLA-typed donors yielded about 80 million unique TCRs in an early data release. Study results and caveats: Later analysis identified several of the most significant clusters that appeared linked to common viral pathogens. A highly shared variant cluster was judged a likely technical artifact. Based on reports, TCR beta sequences accurately predicted HLA-A and HLA-B alleles for most subjects.

Researchers ran the PCR with 60 Vbeta and 13 Jbeta primers. Only in-frame clones appear in the TCRdb table, and some are missing; sequencing was by immunoSEQ multiplex PCR. The repertoire has some 130,000 clones, about two thirds of them found once; the top ten carry around 4.2%. Germline CDR1 and CDR2: SEHNR and FQNEAQ (reference sequence). The CDR3 is made up of 14 amino acids. Between the trimmed V and J ends, which lost 5 bases and 4 bases, there was a span of 15 bases. Sequenced material: PBMCs. This clonotype was sampled from a man aged 45-65 years in good health and CMV-seropositive. The chain is built from TRBV7-9 and TRBJ2-7; D may be TRBD2 (5 bases). The CDR3 region has the DNA TGTGCCAGCAGCCCCACCCGGGATTTGTACGAGCAGTACTTC. Its translation is CASSPTRDLYEQYF. The variable domain in full, completed from reference TRBV7-9 and TRBJ2-7, reads DTGVSQNPRHKITKRGQNVTFRCDPISEHNRLYWYRQTLGQGPEFLTYFQNEAQLEKSRLLSDRFSAERPKGSFSTLEIQRTEQGDSAMYLCASSPTRDLYEQYFGPGTRLTVT.